Presented here are 21 T cell receptor beta chains from one specimen sequenced in a study of blood T cell repertoires in COVID-19. Clones were sequenced by immunoSEQ multiplex PCR, and TCRdb holds only the in-frame ones, with some missing. The sample lists around 97,000 clones; around 80% were seen once. The sample consisted of peripheral blood. The receptors derive from an older man with acute or convalescent COVID-19.

The chain combines TRBV28 with TRBJ1-5; perhaps TRBD1 as D (5 bases). V lost 6 bases, J lost 5 bases, and 11 bases lay in between. Germline-derived CDR1 and CDR2 are MDHEN and SYDVKM. The length of the CDR3 is 13 residues. The CDR3 sequence is CASSDSRYQPQHF. CDR3 sequence (DNA): TGTGCCAGCAGCGACAGCCGCTATCAGCCCCAGCATTTT.

The V call is TRBV27, the J call TRBJ1-3; perhaps TRBD1 as D (5 bases). Germline CDR1 is MNHEY and CDR2 is SMNVEV (reference sequence). The CDR3 extends over 18 amino acids. V lost 5 bases to trimming and J lost 2 bases, with 22 bases between them. The CDR3 reads CASSPRVWGSGAGNTIYF. CDR3 nucleotide sequence: TGTGCCAGCAGTCCCAGGGTTTGGGGTTCGGGAGCTGGAAACACCATATATTTT.

This clone was recorded a few times. The chain is built from TRBV12-3 or TRBV12-4 and TRBJ1-1; D unclear. The CDR3 is 13 amino acids. Trimming cost V 4 bases and J 5 bases, with 11 bases left between them. The CDR3 DNA sequence: TGTGCCAGCAGTTCGGCCGAGCGGACTGAAGCTTTCTTT. Translated: CASSSAERTEAFF.

The chain links TRBV27 to TRBJ2-1; TRBD2 matches 7 bases. With 6 bases clipped from V and 8 bases from J, the junction kept 10 bases outside the gene matches. Germline CDR1 reads MNHEY; CDR2 reads SMNVEV (reference sequence). The CDR3 totals 14 residues. As DNA, the CDR3 is TGTGCCAGCAGCCGTGGGGCAGGGAGGGATGAGCAGTTCTTC. Residues: CASSRGAGRDEQFF.

The V and J genes are TRBV11-1 and TRBJ2-3; the match to TRBD2 covers 7 bases. CDR1 and CDR2 (germline): SGHAT, FQDESV (reference sequence). CDR3 length: 16 amino acids. With V trimmed by 3 bases and J by 4 bases, 10 bases remained unmatched. The CDR3 is CASSFGLGRKSDTQYF. In DNA, the CDR3 is TGTGCCAGCAGCTTCGGACTAGGGAGGAAATCAGATACGCAGTATTTT. The whole variable domain, remainder taken from reference TRBV11-1 and TRBJ2-3, is EAEVAQSPRYKITEKSQAVAFWCDPISGHATLYWYRQILGQGPELLVQFQDESVVDDSQLPKDRFSAERLKGVDSTLKIQPAELGDSAMYLCASSFGLGRKSDTQYFGPGTRLTVL.

The chain couples TRBV4-1 to TRBJ2-1, with D tentatively TRBD2 (6 bases). The CDR3 is 17 amino acids. Germline CDR1 and CDR2: MGHRA and YSYEKL. Trimming stripped 0 bases from V and 7 bases from J, with 19 bases between. CDR3 DNA sequence: TGCGCCAGCAGCCAAGATCGGGGGAGGTCATTTACTAATGAGCAGTTCTTC. Encoded protein: CASSQDRGRSFTNEQFF.

This clone was detected only once. The chain is built from TRBV12-3 or TRBV12-4 and TRBJ2-1; 11 nucleotides match TRBD2. The V segment lost 10 bases and the J segment 6 bases; nucleotides outside the gene matches: 5. This CDR3 contains 13 residues. The CDR3 reads CATGLAGTNEQFF. For the CDR3, the DNA is TGTGCCACTGGACTAGCGGGCACCAATGAGCAGTTCTTC.

CDR3 residues: CASSRYRGSTDTQYF. The CDR3 nucleotides are TGTGCCAGCAGCCGATATAGAGGGAGCACAGATACGCAGTATTTT. The chain carries TRBV3-1 (or the pseudogene TRBV3-2) and TRBJ2-3, with a weak D call TRBD2 (5 bases). CDR3 length equals 15 residues. Trimming stripped 4 bases from V and 0 bases from J, with 11 bases between. CDR1 and CDR2 (germline): LGHDT, YNNKEL (reference sequence).

The chain carries TRBV7-9 and TRBJ2-5; 8 bases are shared with TRBD2. V was clipped by 5 bases and J by 5 bases; unmatched bases: 16. This CDR3 contains 17 residues. Looked up from germline, CDR1 is SEHNR and CDR2 is FQNEAQ (reference sequence). CDR3 region: CASSLGLTGLAAETQYF. For the CDR3, the DNA is TGTGCCAGCAGCCTTGGATTAACTGGACTAGCAGCCGAGACCCAGTACTTC.

This clone occurred once. The gene calls are TRBV6-5 and TRBJ1-5, with 11 bases identical to TRBD1. Germline assignment: CDR1 MNHEY and CDR2 SVGAGI. Trimming at V came to 4 bases and at J to 1 base, leaving 3 bases not matched to a gene. CDR3 length: 16 amino acids. In nucleotides, the CDR3 is TGTGCCAGCAGTTCCGGGACAGGGGGAAGCAATCAGCCCCAGCATTTT. Encoded protein: CASSSGTGGSNQPQHF.

This chain links TRBV10-1 with TRBJ1-1; 7 bases line up with TRBD1. The CDR3 runs to 13 residues. The germline V gene encodes CDR1 WNHNN and CDR2 SYGVQD (reference sequence). The V and J ends lost 8 bases and 0 bases, in that order; junction bases with no gene match: 3. This CDR3 reads CASRGGMNTEAFF. In DNA, the CDR3 is TGCGCCAGCCGAGGGGGCATGAACACTGAAGCTTTCTTT.

The gene calls are TRBV4-2 and TRBJ1-4; possibly TRBD1 for D (5 bases). V lost 1 base to trimming and J lost 5 bases, with 14 bases between them. This CDR3 comprises 16 residues. From germline, CDR1 is LGHNA and CDR2 YNFKEQ. The CDR3 DNA reads TGTGCCAGCAGCCAAGGACTGCGTGGGGGGAATGAAAAACTGTTTTTT. Its protein is CASSQGLRGGNEKLFF.

The chain is built from TRBV4-1 and TRBJ2-7; 10 bases are a match to TRBD2. CDR3 length: 18 residues. The V segment lost 1 base and the J segment 2 bases; nucleotides outside the gene matches: 11. Germline assignment: CDR1 MGHRA and CDR2 YSYEKL. CDR3 sequence (DNA): TGCGCCAGCAGCCAAGGAACGACGATCAGCGGGAGGGCCTACGAGCAGTACTTC. It encodes CASSQGTTISGRAYEQYF.

The CDR3 sequence: CASSDGAGHSYGYTF. In DNA, the CDR3 is TGTGCCAGCAGTGACGGGGCAGGGCATAGCTATGGCTACACCTTC. This chain joins TRBV6-4 and TRBJ1-2; the D gene is possibly TRBD1 (5 bases). The germline V gene has CDR1 MRHNA and CDR2 SNTAGT. Trimming shortened V by 2 bases and J by 4 bases, and 14 bases separated the two germline ends. The CDR3 loop spans 15 amino acids.

This clone occurred a few times. The chain combines TRBV6-1 with TRBJ1-5; TRBD1 agrees at 9 bases. This CDR3 spans 16 amino acids. Germline V gene data show CDR1 as MNHNS and CDR2 as SASEGT. Trimming took 3 bases from V and 6 from J; bases not matched to a gene: 9. The DNA of the CDR3 is TGTGCCAGCAGTGAGCCGGGACAGGGTTTTGTTCAGCCCCAGCATTTT. Protein product: CASSEPGQGFVQPQHF.

J is TRBJ1-4 and V is TRBV3-1 (or the pseudogene TRBV3-2); unclear D gene. V lost 0 bases and J 10 bases, leaving 15 bases between the germline ends. CDR1 and CDR2 (germline): LGHDT, YNNKEL (reference sequence). CDR3 length equals 15 residues. CDR3 region: CASSQEGSGRRKLFF. DNA of the CDR3: TGTGCCAGCAGCCAAGAAGGTAGCGGTCGGAGAAAACTGTTTTTT.

In regard to this clone: Other DNA sequences in the sample encode the same CDR3. The rearrangement joins TRBV7-8 to TRBJ1-5; D unclear. The CDR3 is 12 amino acids. Germline loops: CDR1 SGHVS, CDR2 FQNEAQ. Trimming stripped 0 bases from V and 7 bases from J, with 4 bases between. CDR3 DNA sequence: TGTGCCAGCAGCTTAGCGCGGCAGCCCCAGCATTTT. This sequence encodes CASSLARQPQHF.

This clone was recorded at least ten times. The chain joins TRBV28 to TRBJ2-7, with a weak D call TRBD1 (5 bases). Trimming took off 6 bases at V and 6 bases at J, with 18 bases between the two ends. Germline CDR1 MDHEN, CDR2 SYDVKM. CDR3 size: 14 residues. DNA for the CDR3: TGTGCCAGCAGCGAACCAAGGGGCAAGTGCGAGCAGTACTTC. Protein sequence: CASSEPRGKCEQYF.

This chain connects TRBV18 to TRBJ1-5; 10 positions agree with TRBD1. The CDR3 has 15 residues. The germline V gene encodes CDR1 KGHSH and CDR2 LQKENI. With 6 bases clipped from V and 7 bases from J, the junction kept 9 bases outside the gene matches. The chain's CDR3 is CASSPGGQGNQPQHF. As DNA, the CDR3 is TGTGCCAGCTCTCCTGGGGGACAGGGGAACCAGCCCCAGCATTTT.

This chain connects TRBV18 to TRBJ2-7; 8 bases are a match to TRBD2. The trim removed 5 bases at V and 4 bases at J, leaving 7 bases unmatched. The CDR3 contains 14 residues. Germline V gene data show CDR1 as KGHSH and CDR2 as LQKENI. The DNA of the CDR3 is TGTGCCAGCTCAGCCGGACTAGCAGGATACGAGCAGTACTTC. Translating it yields CASSAGLAGYEQYF. The variable domain in full, with the rest retrieved from reference TRBV18 and TRBJ2-7, is NAGVMQNPRHLVRRRGQEARLRCSPMKGHSHVYWYRQLPEEGLKFMVYLQKENIIDESGMPKERFSAEFPKEGPSILRIQQVVRGDSAAYFCASSAGLAGYEQYFGPGTRLTVT.

This clone showed up just once. This sequence joins TRBV5-4 and TRBJ2-5; 15 bases map to TRBD2. The V gene end was trimmed by 4 bases and the J gene end by 5 bases; junction bases not matched to a gene: 3. The CDR3 has 15 residues. Looked up from germline, CDR1 is SGHNT and CDR2 is YYREEE (reference sequence). CDR3 bases: TGTGCCAGCAGCCCCGGACTAGCGGGAGGGGAGACCCAGTACTTC. Translating gives CASSPGLAGGETQYF.